The text below deals with one T cell receptor (beta chain). As yet, its antigen is unknown. These data belong to a study of T-cell memory formation after mild COVID-19. As for the study in general: Clusters were largely donor specific. Study results and caveats: CD4+ clones that contracted lay mainly in CM and EM; CD8+ ones lay in EMRA.

V lost 2 bases and J 4 bases, leaving 15 bases between the germline ends. CDR3 length equals 16 residues. The authors produced TCR alpha and TCR beta cDNA libraries with sample barcodes and UMIs by 5'RACE using constant-segment primers. TCRdb processed the 5' RACE reads anew with MiXCR; each CDR3 protein has one entry. The sample contains over 500,000 distinct CDR3 sequences, roughly a sixth of which appear only once. The source is an adult woman who had mild COVID-19 (a few samples of this study predate the infection). Cell type and time point are not known. Sequences were obtained from PBMCs or a T cell subset sorted from them (not recorded which). V is TRBV12-3 or TRBV12-4 and J is TRBJ2-4; a weak D match, TRBD2 (7 bases). The CDR3 region is CASSLIRRGGKNIQYF. The CDR3 DNA sequence: TGTGCCAGCAGTTTAATTAGGAGGGGGGGTAAAAACATTCAGTACTTC.